A selection of T cell receptor beta chains follows, all from one sample in a study of T cells after yellow fever vaccination. From the 5' RACE reads, TCRdb called clonotypes with MiXCR, one entry per CDR3 protein. This table holds just under 600,000 distinct CDR3 sequences, about 14% found once. Source: PBMCs, taken on the day of the yellow fever booster vaccination. The receptors stem from a man between 25 and 39 years old who received the YFV17D yellow fever vaccine. Both conserved end residues are part of each CDR3.

TRBJ2-7 TRBV4-3 CASSQVAQLGSYEQYF
TRBJ1-1 TRBV15 CATSRVAGNTEAFF
TRBJ2-1 TRBV11-2 CASSAGTSGMPSYNEQFF
TRBJ2-7 TRBV7-8 CASSLRTGGGSYEQYF
TRBJ2-5 TRBV12-3/TRBV12-4 CASSRQAGKTQYF
TRBJ1-4 TRBV10-3 CAISVGRAGGEKLFF
TRBJ2-1 TRBV20-1 CSALLALNEQFF
TRBJ1-2 TRBV7-2 CASSLRWGDYGYTF
TRBJ2-7 TRBV5-1 CASSLSTPGTGPDEQYF
TRBJ2-1 TRBV11-2 CASSLVGTSGGYNEQFF
TRBJ2-7 TRBV5-4 CASSPTGTSAYEQYF
TRBJ1-5 TRBV18 CASSPSSEPQHF
TRBJ2-5 TRBV20-1 CSARDLGGGTRKTQYF
TRBJ1-3 TRBV10-3 CAISESVGRGNTIYF
TRBJ2-7 TRBV13 CASSSEQGREQYF
TRBJ2-6 TRBV11-2 CASRRGQGQPGANVLTF
TRBJ2-2 TRBV7-9 CASSSSNTGGELFF
TRBJ1-5 TRBV21-1 CASSKARKNLSNQPQHF
TRBJ2-1 TRBV20-1 CSARRSSGSFNNEQFF
TRBJ2-2 TRBV7-8 CASASGGTGELFF
TRBJ2-7 TRBV28 CASSSAIWREGRYEQYF
TRBJ2-7 TRBV20-1 CSATGTRTYEQYF
TRBJ2-1 TRBV5-4 CASSTGTRAGQFF
TRBJ2-3 TRBV4-1 CASSQESIRTSGKFKRFDTQYF
TRBJ1-4 TRBV7-8 CASSPKKSTNEKLFF
TRBJ2-3 TRBV5-1 CASSRTSGAIYTDTQYF
TRBJ2-3 TRBV7-2 CASSLVGQGLSDTQYF
TRBJ2-3 TRBV5-1 CASSFGATSTDTQYF
TRBJ1-1 TRBV19 CASTQGMLSYRGTEAFF
TRBJ2-7 TRBV19 CASSVDRVGSREQYF
TRBJ1-1 TRBV5-1 CASSLGGQRLVNTEAFF
TRBJ2-7 TRBV5-1 CASSPSAGVRNEQYF
TRBJ1-5 TRBV28 CASSPSGPGQPQHF
TRBJ2-7 TRBV20-1 CSASKGYEQYF